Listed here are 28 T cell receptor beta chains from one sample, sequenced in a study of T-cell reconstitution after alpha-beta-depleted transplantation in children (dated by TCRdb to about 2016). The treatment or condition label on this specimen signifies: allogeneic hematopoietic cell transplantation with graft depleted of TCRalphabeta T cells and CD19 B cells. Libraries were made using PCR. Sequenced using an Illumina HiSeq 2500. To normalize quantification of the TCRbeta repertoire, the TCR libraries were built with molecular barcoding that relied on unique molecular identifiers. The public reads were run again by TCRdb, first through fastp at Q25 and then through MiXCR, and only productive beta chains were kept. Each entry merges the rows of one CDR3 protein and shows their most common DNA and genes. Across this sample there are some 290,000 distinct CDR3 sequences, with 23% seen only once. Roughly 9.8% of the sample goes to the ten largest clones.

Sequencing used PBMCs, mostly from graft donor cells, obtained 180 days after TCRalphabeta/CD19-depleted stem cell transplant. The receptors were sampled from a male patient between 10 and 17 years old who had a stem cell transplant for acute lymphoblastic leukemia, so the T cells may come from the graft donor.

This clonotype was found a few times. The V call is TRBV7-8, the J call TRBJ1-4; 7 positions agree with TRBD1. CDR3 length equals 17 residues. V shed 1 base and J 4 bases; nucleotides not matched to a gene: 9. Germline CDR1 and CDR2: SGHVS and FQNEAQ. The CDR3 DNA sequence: TGTGCCAGCAGCTTAGGGGACAGCCGTTTGCTTAATGAAAAACTGTTTTTT. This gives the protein CASSLGDSRLLNEKLFF.

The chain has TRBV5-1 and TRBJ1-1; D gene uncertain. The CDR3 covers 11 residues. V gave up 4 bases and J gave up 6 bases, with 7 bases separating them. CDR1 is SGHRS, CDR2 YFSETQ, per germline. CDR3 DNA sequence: TGCGCCAGCAGCCCCGGATCTGAAGCTTTCTTT. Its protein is CASSPGSEAFF.

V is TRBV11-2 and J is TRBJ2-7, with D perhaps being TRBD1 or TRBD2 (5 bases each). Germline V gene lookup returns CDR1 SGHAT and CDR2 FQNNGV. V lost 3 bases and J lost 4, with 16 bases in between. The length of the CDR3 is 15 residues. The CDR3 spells CASSFDVTGAYEQYF. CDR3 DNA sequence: TGTGCCAGCAGCTTTGATGTAACCGGGGCTTACGAGCAGTACTTC.

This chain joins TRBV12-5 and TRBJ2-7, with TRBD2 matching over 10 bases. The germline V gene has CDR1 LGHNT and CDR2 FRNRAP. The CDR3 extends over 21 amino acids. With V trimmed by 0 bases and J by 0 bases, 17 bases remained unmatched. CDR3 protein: CASGLVRPTSGSDRSSYEQYF. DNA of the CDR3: TGTGCTAGTGGTTTGGTACGCCCGACTAGCGGGTCGGATCGCAGCTCCTACGAGCAGTACTTC.

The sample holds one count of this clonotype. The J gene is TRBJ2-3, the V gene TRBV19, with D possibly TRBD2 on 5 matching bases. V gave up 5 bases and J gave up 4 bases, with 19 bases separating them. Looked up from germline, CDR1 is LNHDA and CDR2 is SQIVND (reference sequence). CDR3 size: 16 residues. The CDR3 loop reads CASSRVHTFGADTQYF. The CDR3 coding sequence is TGTGCCAGTAGTCGCGTCCATACTTTCGGGGCAGATACGCAGTATTTT.

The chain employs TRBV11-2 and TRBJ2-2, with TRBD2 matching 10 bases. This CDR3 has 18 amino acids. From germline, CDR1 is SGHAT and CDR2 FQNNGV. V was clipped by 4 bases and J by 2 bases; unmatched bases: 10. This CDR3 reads CASSSLAGLADNTGELFF. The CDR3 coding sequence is TGTGCCAGCAGCTCCCTAGCCGGACTAGCGGATAACACCGGGGAGCTGTTTTTT.

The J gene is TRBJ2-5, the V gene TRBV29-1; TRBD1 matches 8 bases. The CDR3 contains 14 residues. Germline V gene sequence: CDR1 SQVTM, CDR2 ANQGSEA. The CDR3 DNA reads TGCAGTATTAGGAAGGGACAGGCCAAAGAGACCCAGTACTTC. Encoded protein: CSIRKGQAKETQYF. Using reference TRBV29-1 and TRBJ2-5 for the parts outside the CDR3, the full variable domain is SAVISQKPSRDICQRGTSLTIQCQVDSQVTMMFWYRQQPGQSLTLIATANQGSEATYESGFVIDKFPISRPNLTFSTLTVSNMSPEDSSIYLCSIRKGQAKETQYFGPGTRLLVL.

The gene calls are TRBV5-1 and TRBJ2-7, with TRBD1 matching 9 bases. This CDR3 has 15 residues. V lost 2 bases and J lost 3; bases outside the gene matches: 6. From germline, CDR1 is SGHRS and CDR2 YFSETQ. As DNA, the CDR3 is TGCGCCAGCAGCTTCGGTGGGACAGGGCTCTACGAGCAGTACTTC. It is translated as CASSFGGTGLYEQYF.

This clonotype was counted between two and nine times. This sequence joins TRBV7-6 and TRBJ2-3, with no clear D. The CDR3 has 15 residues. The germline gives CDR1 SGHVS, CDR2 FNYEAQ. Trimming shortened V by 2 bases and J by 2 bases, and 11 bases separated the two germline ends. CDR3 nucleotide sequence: TGTGCCAGCAGCTTAATCCAAGGCCCCACAGATACGCAGTATTTT. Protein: CASSLIQGPTDTQYF.

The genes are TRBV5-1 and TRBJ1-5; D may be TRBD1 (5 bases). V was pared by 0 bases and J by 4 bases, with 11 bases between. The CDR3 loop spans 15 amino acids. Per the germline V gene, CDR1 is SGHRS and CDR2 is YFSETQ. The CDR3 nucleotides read TGCGCCAGCAGCTTGGAGGGGCTTGGAAATCAGCCCCAGCATTTT. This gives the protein CASSLEGLGNQPQHF.

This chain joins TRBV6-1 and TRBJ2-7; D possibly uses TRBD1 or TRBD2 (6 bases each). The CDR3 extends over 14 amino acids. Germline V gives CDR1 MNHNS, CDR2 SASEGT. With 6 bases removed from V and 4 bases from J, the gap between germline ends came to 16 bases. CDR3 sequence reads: CASSRGGGGYEQYF. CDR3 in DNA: TGTGCCAGCAGCCGAGGCGGAGGGGGATACGAGCAGTACTTC.

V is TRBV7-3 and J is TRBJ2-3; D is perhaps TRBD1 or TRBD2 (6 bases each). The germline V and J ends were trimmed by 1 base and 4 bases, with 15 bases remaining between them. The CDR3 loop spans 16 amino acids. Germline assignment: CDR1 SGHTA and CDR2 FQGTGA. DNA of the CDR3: TGTGCCAGCAGCTTAAGAACGGGAGCAGGGGCAGATACGCAGTATTTT. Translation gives CASSLRTGAGADTQYF.

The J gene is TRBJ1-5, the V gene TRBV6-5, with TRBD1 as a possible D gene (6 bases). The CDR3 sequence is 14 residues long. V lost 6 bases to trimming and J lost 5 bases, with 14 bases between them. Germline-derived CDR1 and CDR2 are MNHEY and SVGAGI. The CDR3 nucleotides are TGTGCCAGCAGCTCGGACAGAGGTTATCAGCCCCAGCATTTT. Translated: CASSSDRGYQPQHF.

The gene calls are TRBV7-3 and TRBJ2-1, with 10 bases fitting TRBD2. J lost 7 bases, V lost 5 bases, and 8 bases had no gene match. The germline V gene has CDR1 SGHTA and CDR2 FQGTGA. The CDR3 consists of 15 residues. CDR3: CASSPWASGGNEQFF. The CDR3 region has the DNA TGTGCCAGCAGCCCTTGGGCTAGCGGGGGAAATGAGCAGTTCTTC. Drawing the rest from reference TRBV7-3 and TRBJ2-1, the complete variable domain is GAGVSQTPSNKVTEKGKYVELRCDPISGHTALYWYRQSLGQGPEFLIYFQGTGAADDSGLPNDRFFAVRPEGSVSTLKIQRTERGDSAVYLCASSPWASGGNEQFFGPGTRLTVL.

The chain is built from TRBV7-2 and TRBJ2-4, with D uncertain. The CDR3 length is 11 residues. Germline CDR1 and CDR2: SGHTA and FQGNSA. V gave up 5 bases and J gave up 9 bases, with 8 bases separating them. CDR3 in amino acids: CASSALGIQYF. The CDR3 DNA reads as TGTGCCAGCAGCGCGTTAGGCATTCAGTACTTC. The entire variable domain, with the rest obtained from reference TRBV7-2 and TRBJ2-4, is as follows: GAGVSQSPSNKVTEKGKDVELRCDPISGHTALYWYRQSLGQGLEFLIYFQGNSAPDKSGLPSDRFSAERTGGSVSTLTIQRTQQEDSAVYLCASSALGIQYFGAGTRLSVL.

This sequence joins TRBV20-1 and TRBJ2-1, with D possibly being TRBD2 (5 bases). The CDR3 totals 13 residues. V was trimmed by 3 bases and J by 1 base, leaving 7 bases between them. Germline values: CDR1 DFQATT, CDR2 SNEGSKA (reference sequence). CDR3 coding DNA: TGCAGTGCTAGCGGGGATTCCTACAATGAGCAGTTCTTC. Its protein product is CSASGDSYNEQFF.

The chain's CDR3 is CASRALGTDTQYF. The CDR3 nucleotides read TGTGCCAGCAGGGCTTTGGGCACAGATACGCAGTATTTT. J is TRBJ2-3 and V is TRBV6-1, with D unresolved. Germline assignment: CDR1 MNHNS and CDR2 SASEGT. This CDR3 contains 13 residues. Deletions cut 6 bases from V and 1 base from J, with 8 bases between.

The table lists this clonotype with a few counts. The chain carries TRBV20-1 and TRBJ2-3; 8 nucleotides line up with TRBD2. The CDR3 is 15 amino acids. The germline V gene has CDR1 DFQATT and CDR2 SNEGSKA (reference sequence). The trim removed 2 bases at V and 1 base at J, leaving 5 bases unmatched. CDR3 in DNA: TGCAGTGCTAGAAGGCTAGCGGGTCGCACAGATACGCAGTATTTT. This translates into CSARRLAGRTDTQYF.

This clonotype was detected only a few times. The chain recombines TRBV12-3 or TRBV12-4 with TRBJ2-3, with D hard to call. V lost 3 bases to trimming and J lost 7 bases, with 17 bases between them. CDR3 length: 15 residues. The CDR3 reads CASSFASSVINTQYF. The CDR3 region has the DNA TGTGCCAGCAGTTTTGCCTCATCCGTAATTAATACGCAGTATTTT.

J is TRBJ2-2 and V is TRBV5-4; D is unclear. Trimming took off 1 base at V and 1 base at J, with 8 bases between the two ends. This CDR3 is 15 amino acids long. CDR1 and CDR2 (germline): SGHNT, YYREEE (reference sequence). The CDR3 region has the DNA TGTGCCAGCAGCTTGTCTCCTTTGAACACCGGGGAGCTGTTTTTT. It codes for CASSLSPLNTGELFF.

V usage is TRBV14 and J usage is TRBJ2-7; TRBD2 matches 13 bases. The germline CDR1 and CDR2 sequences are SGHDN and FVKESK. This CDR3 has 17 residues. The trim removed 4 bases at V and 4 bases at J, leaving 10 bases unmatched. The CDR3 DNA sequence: TGTGCCAGCAGCCGACGTCGGACTAGCGGGAGTGAATACGAGCAGTACTTC. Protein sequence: CASSRRRTSGSEYEQYF.

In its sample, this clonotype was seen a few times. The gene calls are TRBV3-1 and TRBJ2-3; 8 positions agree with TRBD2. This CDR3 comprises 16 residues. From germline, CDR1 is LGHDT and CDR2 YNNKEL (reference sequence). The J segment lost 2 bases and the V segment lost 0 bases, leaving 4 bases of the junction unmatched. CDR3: CASSQEAGALTDTQYF. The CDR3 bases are TGTGCCAGCAGCCAAGAAGCGGGAGCGCTCACAGATACGCAGTATTTT.

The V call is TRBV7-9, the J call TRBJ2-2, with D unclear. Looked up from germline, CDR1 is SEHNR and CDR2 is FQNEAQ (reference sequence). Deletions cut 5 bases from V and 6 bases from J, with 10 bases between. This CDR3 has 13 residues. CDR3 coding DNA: TGTGCCAGCAGCAGGTTGTCCTCCGGGGAGCTGTTTTTT. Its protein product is CASSRLSSGELFF. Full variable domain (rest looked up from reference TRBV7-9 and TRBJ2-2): DTGVSQNPRHKITKRGQNVTFRCDPISEHNRLYWYRQTLGQGPEFLTYFQNEAQLEKSRLLSDRFSAERPKGSFSTLEIQRTEQGDSAMYLCASSRLSSGELFFGEGSRLTVL.

CDR3: CASSYQREGRYEQYF. The CDR3 DNA follows: TGTGCCAGCAGCTACCAGCGGGAGGGGCGCTACGAGCAGTACTTC. This chain joins TRBV7-6 and TRBJ2-7; 10 nucleotides match TRBD2. Losses at the gene ends were 4 bases for V and 3 bases for J; bases not matched to a gene: 6. CDR3 length: 15 amino acids. Per germline, CDR1 SGHVS and CDR2 FNYEAQ.

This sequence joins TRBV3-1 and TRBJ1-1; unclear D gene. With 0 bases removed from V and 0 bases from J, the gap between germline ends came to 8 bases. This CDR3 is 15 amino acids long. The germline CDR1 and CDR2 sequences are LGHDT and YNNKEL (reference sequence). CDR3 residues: CASSQEVLLNTEAFF. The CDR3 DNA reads TGTGCCAGCAGCCAAGAGGTCCTACTGAACACTGAAGCTTTCTTT.

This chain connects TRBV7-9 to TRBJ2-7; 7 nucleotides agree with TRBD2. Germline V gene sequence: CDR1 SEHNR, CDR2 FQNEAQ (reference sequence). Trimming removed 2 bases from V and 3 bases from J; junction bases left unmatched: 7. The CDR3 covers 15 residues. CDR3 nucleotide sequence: TGTGCCAGCAGCTTATTGACTAGCCTTAACTACGAGCAGTACTTC. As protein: CASSLLTSLNYEQYF.

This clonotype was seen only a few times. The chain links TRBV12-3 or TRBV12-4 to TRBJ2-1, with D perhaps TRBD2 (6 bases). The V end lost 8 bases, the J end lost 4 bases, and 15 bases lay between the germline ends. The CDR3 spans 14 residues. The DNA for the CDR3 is TGTGCCAGCTGCGAGACGCGGGGTTACAATGAGCAGTTCTTC. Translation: CASCETRGYNEQFF.

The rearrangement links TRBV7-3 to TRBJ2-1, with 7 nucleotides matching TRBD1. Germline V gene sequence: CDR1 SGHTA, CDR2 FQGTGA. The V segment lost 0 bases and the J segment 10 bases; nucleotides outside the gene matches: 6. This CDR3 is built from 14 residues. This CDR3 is CASSLTFWDREQFF. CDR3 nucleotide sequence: TGTGCCAGCAGCTTAACGTTCTGGGACAGAGAGCAGTTCTTC.